The clone carrying this TCR beta chain turned up a few times. Its antigen remains unidentified. Using its own MiXCR run on the 5' RACE reads, TCRdb lists one record per CDR3 protein. The data contain hundreds of thousands of distinct CDR3 sequences, roughly 22% of them singletons. The data derive from a study of T-cell memory formation after mild COVID-19. Study-wide results and limits: Mostly located in CM and EM were contracting CD4+ clones, with contracting CD8+ clones located in EMRA.

Germline loops: CDR1 LGHDT, CDR2 YNNKEL (reference sequence). The CDR3 is 15 residues long. V was trimmed by 10 bases and J by 8 bases, leaving 24 bases between them. This TCR came from an adult woman who had mild COVID-19 (a few samples of this study predate the infection). Cell type and time point are not known. This chain connects TRBV3-1 to TRBJ2-1; tentatively, D is TRBD2 (6 bases). Specimen: PBMCs or a T cell subset sorted from them (not recorded which). DNA for the CDR3: TGTGCCACCCGAGCGGGCGGGGCCAAATTCGATGAGCAGTTCTTC. It is translated as CATRAGGAKFDEQFF.